Listed below are T cell receptor beta chains from one sample, sequenced in a study of T cell responses to AZD1222 COVID-19 vaccine. The assay was immunoSEQ multiplex PCR, and TCRdb's table has in-frame clones only and misses some. Here the sample spans nearly 110,000 clones, around nine tenths being singletons. The sequences come from peripheral blood, collected 28 days after the second AZD1222 dose. The receptors here all came from an adult who received the AZD1222 COVID-19 vaccine. CDR3s include the opening cysteine and the closing phenylalanine or tryptophan. Each record gives: D gene, clone size, V gene, J gene, CDR3 protein, CDR3 DNA. A D gene is named only where the DNA matches it firmly. For some rows the clone size is stated as once, few or many, or as a class when expanded; others skip it.

D gene: .; clone size: once; V gene: TRBV6-5; J gene: TRBJ1-2; CDR3 protein: CASSQAAYGSYGYTF; CDR3 DNA: TGTGCCAGCAGTCAGGCAGCATATGGCAGCTATGGCTACACCTTC
D gene: .; clone size: .; V gene: TRBV6-2/TRBV6-3; J gene: TRBJ2-3; CDR3 protein: CASSWAQVTDTQYF; CDR3 DNA: TGTGCCAGCAGTTGGGCGCAGGTCACAGATACGCAGTATTTT
D gene: .; clone size: few; V gene: TRBV6-5; J gene: TRBJ1-1; CDR3 protein: CATNTRTEAFF; CDR3 DNA: TGTGCCACCAACACCCGGACTGAAGCTTTCTTT
D gene: TRBD1; clone size: .; V gene: TRBV11-2; J gene: TRBJ2-7; CDR3 protein: CASSPWDSPQSYEQYF; CDR3 DNA: TGTGCCAGCAGCCCTTGGGACAGCCCTCAGTCGTATGAGCAGTACTTC
D gene: .; clone size: .; V gene: TRBV5-4; J gene: TRBJ2-2; CDR3 protein: CASSLGTLSNGELFF; CDR3 DNA: TGTGCCAGCAGCCTCGGGACTCTTTCGAACGGGGAGCTGTTTTTT
D gene: .; clone size: .; V gene: TRBV7-9; J gene: TRBJ1-2; CDR3 protein: CASSSDLTDGYTF; CDR3 DNA: TGTGCCAGCAGCTCGGACCTAACCGATGGCTACACCTTC
D gene: .; clone size: .; V gene: TRBV9; J gene: TRBJ2-1; CDR3 protein: CASNSGPPGNEQFF; CDR3 DNA: TGTGCCAGCAATAGTGGGCCCCCCGGCAATGAGCAGTTCTTC
D gene: TRBD1; clone size: .; V gene: TRBV7-9; J gene: TRBJ2-7; CDR3 protein: CASSTSQGLYEQYF; CDR3 DNA: TGTGCCAGCAGCACGTCACAGGGGCTCTACGAGCAGTACTTC
D gene: TRBD1; clone size: .; V gene: TRBV28; J gene: TRBJ1-6; CDR3 protein: CASRTIGQGNSPLHF; CDR3 DNA: TGTGCCAGCAGAACCATAGGACAGGGGAATTCACCCCTCCACTTT
D gene: .; clone size: .; V gene: TRBV4-3; J gene: TRBJ1-1; CDR3 protein: CASSQDGTGRTEAFF; CDR3 DNA: TGCGCCAGCAGCCAAGATGGTACAGGGAGGACTGAAGCTTTCTTT
D gene: .; clone size: .; V gene: TRBV28; J gene: TRBJ1-6; CDR3 protein: CASSLEGYYNSPLHF; CDR3 DNA: TGTGCCAGCAGTCTCGAGGGCTACTATAATTCACCCCTCCACTTT
D gene: TRBD2; clone size: .; V gene: TRBV27; J gene: TRBJ2-3; CDR3 protein: CASSLAGATDTQYF; CDR3 DNA: TGTGCCAGCAGCCTAGCGGGGGCCACAGATACGCAGTATTTT
D gene: .; clone size: .; V gene: TRBV30; J gene: TRBJ1-6; CDR3 protein: CAWSLPGGSSYNSPLHF; CDR3 DNA: TGTGCCTGGAGTCTCCCGGGCGGGAGCTCCTATAATTCACCCCTCCACTTT
D gene: .; clone size: .; V gene: TRBV7-9; J gene: TRBJ1-5; CDR3 protein: CASSLKSNQPQHF; CDR3 DNA: TGTGCCAGCAGCTTGAAGAGTAATCAGCCCCAGCATTTT
D gene: .; clone size: .; V gene: TRBV9; J gene: TRBJ2-2; CDR3 protein: CASSGPGARTGELFF; CDR3 DNA: TGTGCCAGCAGCGGACCGGGAGCTCGAACCGGGGAGCTGTTTTTT
D gene: .; clone size: .; V gene: TRBV6-5; J gene: TRBJ1-5; CDR3 protein: CASSLYTGGQPQHF; CDR3 DNA: TGTGCCAGCAGCCTTTACACGGGAGGGCAGCCCCAGCATTTT